This T cell receptor beta chain was recorded in a study of T-cell reconstitution after alpha-beta-depleted transplantation in children. This clonotype showed up many times. This CDR3 region has 12 residues. Looked up from germline, CDR1 is DFQATT and CDR2 is SNEGSKA (reference sequence). With 5 bases removed from V and 3 bases from J, the gap between germline ends came to 10 bases. Unique molecular identifiers were incorporated during preparation of the TCRbeta library. TCRdb reanalysed the PCR reads using MiXCR and keeps one entry per CDR3 protein. The sample has 200,000 to 300,000 distinct CDR3 sequences, about 12% seen once.

Specimen: PBMCs from the stem cell graft donor, collected from the stem cell graft. This rearrangement joins TRBV20-1 to TRBJ2-5; possibly TRBD2 for D (5 bases). This TCR was recovered from a human donor who donated a stem cell graft to a child with acute lymphoblastic leukemia. This CDR3 is CSAPLEEETQYF. The CDR3 DNA reads as TGCAGTGCTCCGTTGGAGGAAGAGACCCAGTACTTC.